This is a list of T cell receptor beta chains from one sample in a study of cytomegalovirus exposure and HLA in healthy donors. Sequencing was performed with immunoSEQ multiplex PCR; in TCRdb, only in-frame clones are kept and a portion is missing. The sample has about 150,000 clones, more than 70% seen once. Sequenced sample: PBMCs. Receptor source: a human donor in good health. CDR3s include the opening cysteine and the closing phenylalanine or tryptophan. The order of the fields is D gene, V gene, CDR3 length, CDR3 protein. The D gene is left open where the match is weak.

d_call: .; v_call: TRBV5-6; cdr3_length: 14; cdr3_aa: CASSFGTGAYEQYF
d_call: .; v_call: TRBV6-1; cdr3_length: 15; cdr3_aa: CASSEGLILNQPQHF
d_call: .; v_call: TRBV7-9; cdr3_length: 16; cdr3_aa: CASSLFFSGANTEAFF
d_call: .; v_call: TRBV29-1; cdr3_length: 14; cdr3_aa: CSVELARAYNEQFF
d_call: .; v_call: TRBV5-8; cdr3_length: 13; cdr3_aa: CASSLFRGYEQYF
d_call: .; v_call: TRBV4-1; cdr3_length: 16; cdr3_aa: CASSLILTTLTYEQYF
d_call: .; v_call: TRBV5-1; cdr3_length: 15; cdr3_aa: CASSLVSGREQPQHF
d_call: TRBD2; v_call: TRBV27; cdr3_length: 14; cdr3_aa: CASSSGLAGAEQYF
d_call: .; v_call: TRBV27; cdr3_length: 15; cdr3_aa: CASSLSVRSSYEQYF
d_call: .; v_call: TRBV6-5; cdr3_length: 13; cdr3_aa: CAIGLSESTEAFF
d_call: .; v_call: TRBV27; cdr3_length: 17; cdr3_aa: CASSLSVGRNSNQPQHF
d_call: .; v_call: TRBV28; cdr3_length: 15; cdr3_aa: CASTQAAGALHGYTF
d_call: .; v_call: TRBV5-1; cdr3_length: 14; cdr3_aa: CASSKDREDYEQYF
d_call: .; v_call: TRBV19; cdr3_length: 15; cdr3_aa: CASTWPVGGNEEAFF
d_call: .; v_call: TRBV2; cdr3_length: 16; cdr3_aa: CASSELQNLAKNIQYF
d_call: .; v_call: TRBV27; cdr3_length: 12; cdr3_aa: CASGHLNTEAFF
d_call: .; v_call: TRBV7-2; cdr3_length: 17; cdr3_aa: CASSLEFPLALAGELFF
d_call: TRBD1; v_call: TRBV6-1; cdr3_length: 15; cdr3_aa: CASTESTGDSGGYTF
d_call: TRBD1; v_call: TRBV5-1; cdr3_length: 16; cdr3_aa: CASSLGIDRGRETQYF
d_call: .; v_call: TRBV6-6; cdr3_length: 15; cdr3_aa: CASSPWTTTNTEAFF
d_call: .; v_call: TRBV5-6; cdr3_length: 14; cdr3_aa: CASSLGLITDTQYF
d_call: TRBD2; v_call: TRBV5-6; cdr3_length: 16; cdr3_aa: CASSLAKGGGIYEQYF
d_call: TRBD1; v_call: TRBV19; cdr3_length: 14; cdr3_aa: CASSILRDSHGYTF
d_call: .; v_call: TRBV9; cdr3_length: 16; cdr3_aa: CASSVGLRGPKGEQYF
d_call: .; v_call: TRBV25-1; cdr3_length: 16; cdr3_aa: CASSLQGGGELSEQFF
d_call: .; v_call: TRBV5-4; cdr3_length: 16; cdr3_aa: CASSLWGARTTYGYTF
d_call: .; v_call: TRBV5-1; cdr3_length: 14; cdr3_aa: CATKAGGGNTEAFF
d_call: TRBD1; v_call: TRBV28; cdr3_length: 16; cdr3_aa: CASRSPRDSMNTEAFF
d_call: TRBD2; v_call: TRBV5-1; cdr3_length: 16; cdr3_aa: CASRLSGTSGGTEQYF
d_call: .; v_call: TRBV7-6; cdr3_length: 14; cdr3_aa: CASSPGFGVQTQYF
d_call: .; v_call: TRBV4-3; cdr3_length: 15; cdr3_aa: CASSQVTGISYEQYF
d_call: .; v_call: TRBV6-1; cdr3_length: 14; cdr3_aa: CASSEVYSNQPQHF
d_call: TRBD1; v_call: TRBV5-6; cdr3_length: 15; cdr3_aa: CASSLLGQGYNEQFF
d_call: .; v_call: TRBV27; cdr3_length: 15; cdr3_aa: CASSFYRSTNEKLFF
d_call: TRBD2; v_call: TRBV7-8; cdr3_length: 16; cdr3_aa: CASSLAPTSGNHEQYF
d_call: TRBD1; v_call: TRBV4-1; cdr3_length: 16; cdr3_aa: CASSQVGQTPRDGYTF
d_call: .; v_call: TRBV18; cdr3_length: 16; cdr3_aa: CASSPYLATNTDTQYF
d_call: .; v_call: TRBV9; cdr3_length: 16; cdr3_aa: CASSVVGSPAGTEAFF
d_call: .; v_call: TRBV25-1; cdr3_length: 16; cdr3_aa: CASSFQQLASYNEQFF
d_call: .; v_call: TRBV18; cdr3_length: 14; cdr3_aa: CASSPPSGPYEQYF
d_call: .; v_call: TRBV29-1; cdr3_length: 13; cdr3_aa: CSVEDPLTWGYTF
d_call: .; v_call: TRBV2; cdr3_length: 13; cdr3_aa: CASRRGGGETQYF
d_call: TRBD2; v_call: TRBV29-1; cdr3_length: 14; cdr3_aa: CSVSGLAGPREQYF
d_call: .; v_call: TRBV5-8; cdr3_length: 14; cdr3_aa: CASSSSGLPETQYF
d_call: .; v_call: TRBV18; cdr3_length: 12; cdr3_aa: CASSPIPYEQYF
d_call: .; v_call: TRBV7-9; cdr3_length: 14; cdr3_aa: CASSLSGRDYEQYF
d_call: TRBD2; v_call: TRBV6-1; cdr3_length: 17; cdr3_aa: CASSEGVTAGGPYEQYF
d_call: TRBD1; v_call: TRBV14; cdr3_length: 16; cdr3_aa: CASSPRQGKPNTEAFF
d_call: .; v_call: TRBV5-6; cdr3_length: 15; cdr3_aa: CASSPTGRDTDTQYF
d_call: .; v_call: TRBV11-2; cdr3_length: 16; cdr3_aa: CASSSALGSSYNEQFF
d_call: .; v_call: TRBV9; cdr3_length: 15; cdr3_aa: CASSVDVEPIYEQYF
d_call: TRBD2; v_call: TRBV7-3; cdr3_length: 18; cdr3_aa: CASSLKGMLAGGPDTQYF
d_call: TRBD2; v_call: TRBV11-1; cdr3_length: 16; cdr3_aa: CASSRGLAGLQETQYF
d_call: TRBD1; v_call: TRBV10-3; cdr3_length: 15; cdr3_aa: CAISSKGQGNTEAFF
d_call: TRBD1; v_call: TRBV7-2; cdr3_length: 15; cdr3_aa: CASSSDGDSIREAFF
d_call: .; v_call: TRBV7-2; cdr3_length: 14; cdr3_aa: CASSPLTVNTEAFF
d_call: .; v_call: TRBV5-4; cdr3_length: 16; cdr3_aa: CASSLRAGVGNYGYTF
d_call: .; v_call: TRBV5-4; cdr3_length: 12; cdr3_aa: CASSLDRNEQFF
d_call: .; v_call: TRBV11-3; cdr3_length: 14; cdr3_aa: CASSLDRGGGELFF
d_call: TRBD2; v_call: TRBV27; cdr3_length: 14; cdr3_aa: CASMSLAGGPEQFF